This TCR beta chain was observed in a study of identical twins. Regarding the study as a whole: Abundant cord blood beta clonotypes carried fewer insertions; memory repertoires showed none.

Germline loops: CDR1 SGHRS, CDR2 YFSETQ. V was pared by 6 bases and J by 0 bases, with 7 bases between. The CDR3 covers 12 residues. This clonotype occurred many times. Its antigen is undetermined. With template switching, a universal primer site was added, and the cDNA carried unique molecular identifiers. From the 5' RACE reads, TCRdb called clonotypes with MiXCR, one entry per CDR3 protein. The sample records 200,000 to 250,000 distinct CDR3 sequences, about 13% being singletons. The sample also formed part of further work on yellow fever vaccine responses in identical twins.

The sequence was collected from a woman between 18 and 30 years old in good health. This rearrangement joins TRBV5-1 to TRBJ2-7; weak D call: TRBD2 (6 bases). Material for sequencing was memory (CD45RO+) T cells sorted from blood. CDR3 nucleotide sequence: TGCGCCAGCACGGGAGACTCCTACGAGCAGTACTTC. It translates to CASTGDSYEQYF.